This TCR beta chain emerged from a study of cytomegalovirus exposure and HLA in healthy donors. Overall study: Of several hundred genotyped donors, approximately 80% clustered with self-reported Caucasian donors. Broader study findings: A later analysis linked a missense DCLRE1C variant to TCR beta V- and J-gene trimming. Most subjects had HLA-A and HLA-B alleles reportedly predicted accurately by TCR beta sequences. Researchers catalogued around 150 TCR beta chains as cytomegalovirus-associated.

This clone was recorded a few times. Its antigen is currently unknown. V lost 4 bases and J lost 0, with 12 bases in between. The CDR3 is made up of 16 amino acids. From germline, CDR1 is LGHNA and CDR2 YSLEER. Both 60 Vbeta primers and 13 Jbeta primers went into the PCR. Produced via immunoSEQ multiplex PCR; TCRdb's table is partial and in-frame only. The sample shows around 38,000 clones, approximately 66% of them seen only once. The rearrangement joins TRBV4-3 to TRBJ1-4; unclear D gene. Sample: PBMCs. The TCR was taken from a man in his fifties or sixties in good health and CMV-seropositive. Written as DNA, the CDR3 is TGCGCCAGCAGCCTACAGCGGCTTTCAACTAATGAAAAACTGTTTTTT. It specifies CASSLQRLSTNEKLFF.